The 20 T cell receptor beta chains below come from one sample, sequenced in a study of shared clonotypes between healthy human individuals. Only in-frame clones appear in the TCRdb table, and some are missing; sequencing was by immunoSEQ multiplex PCR. The table has roughly 2.1 million clones, roughly 91% seen once. CD45RO negativity and positive selection for CCR7 defined naive CD8 cells, a population that excluded terminally differentiated effector memory CD45RA+ cells. Sequences were obtained from naive CD8+ T cells from PBMCs. These receptors originate from a man aged 18 to 30 in good health. Some clones in this sample may be carry-over from other donors' samples.

This rearrangement joins TRBV6-5 to TRBJ2-7; D uncertain. V lost 6 bases and J 5 bases, leaving 11 bases between the germline ends. Germline CDR1 MNHEY, CDR2 SVGAGI. The CDR3 has 12 amino acids. CDR3 DNA sequence: TGTGCCAGCAGCCCTGAGGTAGACGAGCAGTACTTC. It codes for CASSPEVDEQYF.

About this clone: The same CDR3 arises from other DNA sequences in this sample as well. The chain joins TRBV19 to TRBJ2-1, with TRBD2 identical over 8 bases. The germline gives CDR1 LNHDA, CDR2 SQIVND (reference sequence). The CDR3 is made up of 16 amino acids. With V trimmed by 3 bases and J by 1 base, 5 bases remained unmatched. The CDR3 here is CASSITAGGSYNEQFF. CDR3 nucleotides: TGTGCCAGTAGTATCACGGCGGGAGGTTCCTACAATGAGCAGTTCTTC. Based on the CDR3 plus reference TRBV19 and TRBJ2-1, the full variable domain is DGGITQSPKYLFRKEGQNVTLSCEQNLNHDAMYWYRQDPGQGLRLIYYSQIVNDFQKGDIAEGYSVSREKKESFPLTVTSAQKNPTAFYLCASSITAGGSYNEQFFGPGTRLTVL.

The V and J genes are TRBV7-8 and TRBJ2-5; 7 positions match TRBD1. This CDR3 contains 18 residues. The V and J ends lost 6 bases and 3 bases, in that order; junction bases with no gene match: 19. CDR1 and CDR2 from the germline V gene are SGHVS and FQNEAQ. The DNA of the CDR3 is TGTGCCAGCAGTCGTTGGGACAGTCGTATTTTTTTTGAAGAGACCCAGTACTTC. Translation gives CASSRWDSRIFFEETQYF.

A few counts support this clone. V is TRBV6-1 and J is TRBJ1-1, with unresolved D. The CDR3 has 13 residues. The V end was cut by 3 bases, the J end by 1 base, with 6 bases between. The germline gives CDR1 MNHNS, CDR2 SASEGT. CDR3 protein: CASSDLPNTEAFF. The DNA of the CDR3 is TGTGCCAGCAGTGACTTGCCGAACACTGAAGCTTTCTTT.

Worth noting for this clone: Other DNA sequences within the sample encode an identical CDR3. The rearrangement links TRBV9 to TRBJ2-5; D may be TRBD1 (7 bases). Germline lookup yields CDR1 SGDLS and CDR2 YYNGEE. Trimming stripped 5 bases from V and 1 base from J, with 12 bases between. The CDR3 is 14 amino acids. CDR3 nucleotides: TGTGCCAGCAGTTCAGGGGGGACCCAAGAGACCCAGTACTTC. Its protein product is CASSSGGTQETQYF.

The V gene is TRBV7-9, the J gene TRBJ2-4, with 8 bases matching TRBD2. There are 18 residues in the CDR3. V lost 2 bases, J lost 0 bases, and 9 bases stayed unmatched. CDR1 is SEHNR and CDR2 is FQNEAQ in the germline V gene (reference sequence). The CDR3 spells CASSLRAGDGLAKNIQYF. As DNA, the CDR3 is TGTGCCAGCAGCTTACGAGCGGGAGATGGATTAGCCAAAAACATTCAGTACTTC.

About this clone: A read error may produce the germline difference seen at one junction end. The gene calls are TRBV30 and TRBJ1-1; 9 bases fit TRBD1. The germline CDR1 and CDR2 sequences are GTSNPN and SVGIG (reference sequence). The CDR3 length is 13 residues. CDR3 sequence reads: CAGRDRVNTEAFF. In DNA form, the CDR3 reads TGTGCCGGGAGGGACAGGGTGAACACTGAAGCTTTCTTT.

The chain employs TRBV10-1 and TRBJ2-1; 9 bases line up with TRBD1. The CDR3 loop spans 15 amino acids. V lost 4 bases to trimming and J lost 9 bases; unmatched junction nucleotides: 10. The germline V gene encodes CDR1 WNHNN and CDR2 SYGVQD (reference sequence). The CDR3 DNA sequence: TGCGCCAGCAGTGGTTACAGGGGGCCTAACCGTGAGCAGTTCTTC. Translation: CASSGYRGPNREQFF.

This clone was observed a few times. The chain recombines TRBV7-8 with TRBJ1-1; TRBD1 matches at 7 bases. After removal of 5 bases from V and 6 bases from J, the junction contained 12 bases not matched to a gene. The CDR3 runs 15 residues. CDR1 is SGHVS, CDR2 FQNEAQ, per germline. The CDR3 DNA reads as TGTGCCAGCAGCCCCAAGGGGACAGTCCGTGCTGAAGCTTTCTTT. Encoded protein: CASSPKGTVRAEAFF.

The chain has TRBV18 and TRBJ2-7; 9 bases are a match to TRBD1. Germline V gives CDR1 KGHSH, CDR2 LQKENI. The ends lost 3 bases at V and 1 base at J; junction bases unmatched: 4. The CDR3 extends over 15 amino acids. The CDR3 sequence is CASSPGQGRSYEQYF. DNA of the CDR3: TGTGCCAGCTCACCTGGACAGGGGAGGTCCTACGAGCAGTACTTC.

J is TRBJ1-3 and V is TRBV28; weak D call: TRBD1 (6 bases). Trimming cost V 7 bases and J 0 bases, with 22 bases left between them. CDR1 and CDR2 (germline): MDHEN, SYDVKM. The CDR3 loop spans 18 amino acids. CDR3 residues: CASTESLRTAVSGNTIYF. The CDR3 DNA reads as TGTGCCAGCACCGAGAGCCTCCGGACAGCCGTCTCTGGAAACACCATATATTTT.

This chain joins TRBV7-8 and TRBJ1-1; no definite D call. The germline gives CDR1 SGHVS, CDR2 FQNEAQ. Trimming shortened V by 2 bases and J by 5 bases, and 9 bases separated the two germline ends. The CDR3 contains 13 residues. The CDR3 DNA reads as TGTGCCAGCAGCTTACTCCGGGAAACTGAAGCTTTCTTT. Amino acid sequence: CASSLLRETEAFF.

The V and J genes are TRBV5-1 and TRBJ2-3; no firm D call. Germline V gene sequence: CDR1 SGHRS, CDR2 YFSETQ. The CDR3 totals 14 residues. Trimming took off 4 bases at V and 1 base at J, with 10 bases between the two ends. CDR3 DNA: TGCGCCAGCAGCCCCCCGAGACGCACAGATACGCAGTATTTT. Its protein product is CASSPPRRTDTQYF.

The gene calls are TRBV7-9 and TRBJ1-2; D unclear. The CDR3 sequence is 15 residues long. The V end lost 5 bases, the J end lost 1 base, and 14 bases lay between the germline ends. Germline CDR1 reads SEHNR; CDR2 reads FQNEAQ (reference sequence). CDR3 DNA: TGTGCCAGCAGCGAAGTTACGCCGAATAACTATGGCTACACCTTC. Translated, it gives CASSEVTPNNYGYTF.

V gene TRBV7-3 combines with J gene TRBJ2-3; weak D call: TRBD1 (5 bases). With 5 bases removed from V and 10 bases from J, the gap between germline ends came to 25 bases. Germline V gene lookup returns CDR1 SGHTA and CDR2 FQGTGA. The CDR3 length is 16 residues. The CDR3: CASSLGEGATNMPQYF. The CDR3 DNA reads as TGTGCCAGCAGCCTTGGGGAAGGGGCTACCAATATGCCGCAGTATTTT.

As for this clone: Different DNA sequences within this sample yield the same CDR3. V usage is TRBV28 and J usage is TRBJ1-2; TRBD1 matches 8 bases. The germline V gene has CDR1 MDHEN and CDR2 SYDVKM. The CDR3 is 15 amino acids. Trimming removed 2 bases from V and 3 bases from J; junction bases left unmatched: 5. CDR3 amino acids: CASSLGQGAYYGYTF. CDR3 sequence (DNA): TGTGCCAGCAGTTTAGGGCAGGGGGCGTACTATGGCTACACCTTC.

V gene TRBV6-1 combines with J gene TRBJ2-7; perhaps TRBD1 as D (5 bases). There are 14 residues in the CDR3. Trimming pared 1 base from V and 3 bases from J, leaving 10 bases between. Germline V CDR1 and CDR2: MNHNS, SASEGT. This chain's CDR3 is CASSEVQGSYEQYF. The CDR3 nucleotides are TGTGCCAGCAGTGAAGTGCAGGGAAGCTACGAGCAGTACTTC.

The CDR3 bases are TGTGCCAGCAGCTTGATAGGGGGCATAGATACGCAGTATTTT. Translating it yields CASSLIGGIDTQYF. This chain uses TRBV5-6 with TRBJ2-3; 7 bases are shared with TRBD1. Losses at the gene ends were 1 base for V and 5 bases for J; bases not matched to a gene: 4. CDR1 SGHDT and CDR2 YYEEEE come from the germline V gene. The CDR3 has 14 amino acids.

This clone has just one count. The chain carries TRBV28 and TRBJ1-5, with 7 bases matching TRBD1. Germline loops: CDR1 MDHEN, CDR2 SYDVKM. CDR3 length: 13 residues. Losses at the gene ends were 5 bases for V and 4 bases for J; bases not matched to a gene: 2. In DNA, the CDR3 is TGTGCCAGCAGTCAGACAGGGAATCAGCCCCAGCATTTT. Its protein product is CASSQTGNQPQHF. The entire variable domain, with the rest obtained from reference TRBV28 and TRBJ1-5, is as follows: DVKVTQSSRYLVKRTGEKVFLECVQDMDHENMFWYRQDPGLGLRLIYFSYDVKMKEKGDIPEGYSVSREKKERFSLILESASTNQTSMYLCASSQTGNQPQHFGDGTRLSIL.

The chain joins TRBV28 to TRBJ2-4, with a tentative D call TRBD2 (6 bases). Germline V gives CDR1 MDHEN, CDR2 SYDVKM. V lost 3 bases to trimming and J lost 1 base, with 7 bases between them. This CDR3 has 14 amino acids. CDR3 DNA sequence: TGTGCCAGCAGTTTTGGGACTGCCAAAAACATTCAGTACTTC. It is translated as CASSFGTAKNIQYF.